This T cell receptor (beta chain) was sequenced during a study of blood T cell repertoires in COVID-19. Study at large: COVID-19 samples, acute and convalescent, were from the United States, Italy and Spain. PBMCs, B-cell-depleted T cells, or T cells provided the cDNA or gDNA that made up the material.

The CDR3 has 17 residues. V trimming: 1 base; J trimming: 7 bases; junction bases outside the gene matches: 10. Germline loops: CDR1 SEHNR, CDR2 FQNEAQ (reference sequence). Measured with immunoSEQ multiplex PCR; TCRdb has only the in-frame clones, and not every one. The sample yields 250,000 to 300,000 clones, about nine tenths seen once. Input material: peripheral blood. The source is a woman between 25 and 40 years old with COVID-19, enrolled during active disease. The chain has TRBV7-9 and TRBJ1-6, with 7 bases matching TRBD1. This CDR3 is CASSLVVAGGRNSPLHF. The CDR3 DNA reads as TGTGCCAGCAGCTTAGTAGTGGCAGGGGGAAGGAATTCACCCCTCCACTTT. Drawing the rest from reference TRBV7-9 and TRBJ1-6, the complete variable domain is DTGVSQNPRHKITKRGQNVTFRCDPISEHNRLYWYRQTLGQGPEFLTYFQNEAQLEKSRLLSDRFSAERPKGSFSTLEIQRTEQGDSAMYLCASSLVVAGGRNSPLHFGNGTRLTVT.